Below, 10 T cell receptor beta chains from the same sample are listed, as sequenced in a study of Ad26.COV2.S vaccination and SARS-CoV-2 variants. Regarding treatment: around 19 received Ad26.COV2.S at low or high dose, single or two shots; 5 received placebo; per-sample allocation not given. Each sample was drawn 63 days after the first injection (of vaccine or placebo). The method was immunoSEQ multiplex PCR; TCRdb's version includes in-frame clones alone and lacks a portion of them. The table shows 300,000 to 400,000 clones, with 80% to 90% occurring only once. The input for sequencing was peripheral blood, taken in a trial of Ad26.COV2.S vaccine versus placebo. The receptors stem from a person aged 18-65 years who received the Ad26.COV2.S COVID-19 vaccine or a placebo.

The J gene is TRBJ1-5, the V gene TRBV6-2 or TRBV6-3; D unclear. CDR1 and CDR2 (germline): MNHEY, SVGEGT. This CDR3 is 14 amino acids long. Trimming stripped 6 bases from V and 6 bases from J, with 15 bases between. The CDR3 is CASSPGELGQPQHF. The CDR3 region has the DNA TGTGCCAGCAGCCCCGGGGAGTTGGGTCAGCCCCAGCATTTT.

This chain joins TRBV7-3 and TRBJ2-7, with TRBD2 matching 7 bases. The CDR3 loop spans 15 amino acids. J gave up 0 bases and V 5 bases, and 7 bases lay outside the gene matches. The germline CDR1 and CDR2 sequences are SGHTA and FQGTGA. In nucleotides, the CDR3 is TGTGCCAGCAGCCTCGAGCGGGGAAGCTCCTACGAGCAGTACTTC. Its translation: CASSLERGSSYEQYF.

This clone has a handful of counts. This chain joins TRBV18 and TRBJ2-5; TRBD2 matches at 8 bases. This CDR3 is 14 amino acids long. V shed 5 bases and J 2 bases; nucleotides not matched to a gene: 4. Germline V gene lookup returns CDR1 KGHSH and CDR2 LQKENI. In nucleotides, the CDR3 is TGTGCCAGCTCAGAGGCGGGGGGTCAAGAGACCCAGTACTTC. Translated, it gives CASSEAGGQETQYF.

The V gene is TRBV7-9, the J gene TRBJ1-1; D is perhaps TRBD1 (5 bases). Germline V CDR1 and CDR2: SEHNR, FQNEAQ (reference sequence). There are 14 residues in the CDR3. The V end lost 5 bases, the J end lost 0 bases, and 10 bases lay between the germline ends. The CDR3 is CASSRRAVNTEAFF. In nucleotides, the CDR3 is TGTGCCAGCAGCCGCAGGGCGGTGAACACTGAAGCTTTCTTT.

V is TRBV9 and J is TRBJ2-1; D call uncertain. The CDR3 totals 15 residues. Germline V gives CDR1 SGDLS, CDR2 YYNGEE. Trimming stripped 0 bases from V and 0 bases from J, with 7 bases between. CDR3 region: CASSVVSSSYNEQFF. The CDR3, as DNA: TGTGCCAGCAGCGTAGTAAGCAGCTCCTACAATGAGCAGTTCTTC.

The V call is TRBV28, the J call TRBJ2-1; D is undetermined. The length of the CDR3 is 12 residues. Trimming took 5 bases from V and 10 from J, leaving 12 bases between them. Germline CDR1 reads MDHEN; CDR2 reads SYDVKM. The CDR3 region has the DNA TGTGCCAGCAGTCCAGGAACTCCCGAGCAGTTCTTC. Translation gives CASSPGTPEQFF.

The V and J genes are TRBV2 and TRBJ1-1, with 7 bases aligning to TRBD1. The CDR3 consists of 15 residues. After removal of 3 bases from V and 5 bases from J, the junction contained 9 bases not matched to a gene. Germline CDR1 SNHLY, CDR2 FYNNEI. The CDR3 here is CASSESPTGWTEAFF. For the CDR3, the DNA is TGTGCCAGCAGTGAGTCGCCGACAGGGTGGACTGAAGCTTTCTTT.

The V call is TRBV6-2 or TRBV6-3, the J call TRBJ1-1; TRBD1 might be the D (5 bases). This CDR3 region has 16 residues. Looked up from germline, CDR1 is MNHEY and CDR2 is SVGEGT. Trimming pared 0 bases from V and 1 base from J, leaving 12 bases between. This CDR3 reads CASSYSRGVGNTEAFF. The CDR3 bases are TGTGCCAGCAGTTACTCGAGGGGAGTTGGGAACACTGAAGCTTTCTTT.

The rearrangement links TRBV5-1 to TRBJ2-1; TRBD2 matches 7 bases. Germline V gives CDR1 SGHRS, CDR2 YFSETQ. The length of the CDR3 is 15 residues. The ends lost 4 bases at V and 8 bases at J; junction bases unmatched: 12. The CDR3 sequence: CASSPVRGGMDEQFF. The CDR3 DNA reads as TGCGCCAGCAGCCCCGTTCGGGGAGGGATGGATGAGCAGTTCTTC.

V usage is TRBV7-6 and J usage is TRBJ1-1; D call uncertain. Trimming removed 1 base from V and 3 bases from J, with 9 bases in between. The length of the CDR3 is 14 residues. Germline CDR1 SGHVS, CDR2 FNYEAQ. The CDR3 DNA sequence: TGTGCCAGCAGCTTAGATCCTAGGGACACTGAAGCTTTCTTT. Translation: CASSLDPRDTEAFF.